Below, 7 T cell receptor beta chains from the same sample are listed, as sequenced in a study of vaccination and CD4 T cells after COVID-19. The treatment denotes: roughly 11-day PBMC culture with coronavirus spike peptide pools or control peptides (ViraFEST assay). The assay that was used to sequence DNA from cultured CD4+ T cells was the Oncomine TCR Beta short-read assay. TCRdb recomputed calls from the PCR reads with MiXCR, one row per CDR3 protein. This sample has 9,500 to 15,000 distinct CDR3 sequences, with almost 55% found just once. Antigens for these TCRs are unknown. The sequenced sample was cultured CD4+ T cells from blood, obtained after SARS-CoV-2 vaccination. Receptor source: a human donor with COVID-19.

J is TRBJ2-5 and V is TRBV30, with TRBD2 identical over 8 bases. Germline CDR1 is GTSNPN and CDR2 is SVGIG (reference sequence). V trimming: 8 bases; J trimming: 0 bases; junction bases outside the gene matches: 8. The CDR3 runs to 14 residues. The CDR3 DNA reads as TGTGCCGGCCTCAATAGCGGGGACCAAGAGACCCAGTACTTC. It is translated as CAGLNSGDQETQYF.

DNA of the CDR3: TGTGCCTGGAATGGATACACTGAAGCTTTCTTT. Its protein product is CAWNGYTEAFF. The chain employs TRBV30 and TRBJ1-1; unclear D gene. CDR3 length: 11 residues. Trimming took off 4 bases at V and 3 bases at J, with 6 bases between the two ends. Germline lookup yields CDR1 GTSNPN and CDR2 SVGIG (reference sequence).

Only a few counts were recorded for this clonotype. The CDR3 DNA reads TGTGCCAGCAGCTTGATTACAGGGCAGCCCCAGCATTTT. It specifies CASSLITGQPQHF. This rearrangement joins TRBV7-8 to TRBJ1-5; tentative D call: TRBD1 (6 bases). This CDR3 spans 13 amino acids. Germline CDR1 and CDR2: SGHVS and FQNEAQ. Trimming removed 3 bases at V and 7 bases at J, with 10 bases between.

This clonotype was seen once. Sequence at one end of the junction differs from germline and may be a read error. J is TRBJ2-5 and V is TRBV7-6; D might be TRBD2 (5 bases). Germline V gene sequence: CDR1 SGHVS, CDR2 FNYEAQ. This CDR3 has 13 residues. The CDR3 loop reads CASSLGRGETQYF. The CDR3 DNA follows: TGTGCTAGCAGCTTAGGTCGAGGGGAGACCCAGTACTTC.

The CDR3 bases are TGTGCCAGCAGTTACCCGGTTGTCGCTAGCGGCTACACCTTC. Translation: CASSYPVVASGYTF. V and J are TRBV6-5 and TRBJ1-2; D ambiguous. Germline CDR1 reads MNHEY; CDR2 reads SVGAGI. This CDR3 is built from 14 residues. Trimming took 2 bases from V and 8 from J, leaving 15 bases between them.

The chain recombines TRBV2 with TRBJ1-1; a possible D gene is TRBD1 (5 bases). V was pared by 1 base and J by 5 bases, with 11 bases between. The CDR3 spans 14 residues. The germline V gene has CDR1 SNHLY and CDR2 FYNNEI. The CDR3 region is CASSEGGGRTEAFF. In DNA form, the CDR3 reads TGTGCCAGCAGTGAAGGGGGGGGGAGAACTGAAGCTTTCTTT.

This clonotype appeared a few times. This chain joins TRBV20-1 and TRBJ1-6; 9 positions agree with TRBD1. From germline, CDR1 is DFQATT and CDR2 SNEGSKA (reference sequence). This CDR3 has 17 amino acids. V trimming: 2 bases; J trimming: 9 bases; junction bases outside the gene matches: 14. The CDR3 reads CSARPGQGFGMASPLHF. As DNA, the CDR3 is TGCAGTGCTAGACCGGGACAGGGATTCGGGATGGCTTCACCCCTCCACTTT.